This TCR beta chain was sequenced in a study of beta chain features in type 1 diabetes listed by TCRdb under 2018. With regard to the full study: No differences in mean age, gender distribution, total cell number or subset yield were found between patients and healthy donors. Naive and central memory subsets were obtained from all 30 or so donors, but regulatory and stem cell-like memory subsets were isolated from only 8 patients and roughly eight healthy donors. The study compared the TCRB repertoires of sorted circulating CD4+ T cell subsets in recently diagnosed type 1 diabetes patients with those in matched healthy donors. Across all samples, fewer than 110,000,000 sorted cells were examined, and cell number per subset correlated strongly with RNA yield.

Points on this clone: Which antigen it targets is not known. No quality values exist for individual bases; no much larger clone is one base distant.

CDR1 and CDR2 (SNHLY, FYNNEI) derive from the germline V gene. V trim: 7 bases; J trim: 6 bases; unmatched bases: 8. Spanning cysteine to phenylalanine, the CDR3 consists of 14 amino acids. Only CDR3 DNA remains: 42 bases, in frame from the first base. The paper's findings and limits, for the study overall: In all four CD4+ subsets, TCRB CDR3 length was moderately but significantly shorter in type 1 diabetes patients. Shorter templates might have been favored by PCR, but patient and control samples were amplified and corrected together, so both groups would have been affected equally by any skew. Because cDNA was sequenced instead of genomic DNA, highly expressing activated cells could be over-represented, though the groups showed no difference in activation or CD3 levels. The naive, central memory and regulatory TCRB repertoires appeared to resemble one another more closely among patients than among healthy donors. Patients with type 1 diabetes made fewer insertions and deleted more nucleotides at VDJ recombination sites, implying thymic rearrangement abnormalities. HLA sub-analyses involved small numbers of individuals, so any influence of HLA type on TCRB rearrangement remained unresolved.

Each donor gave one peripheral blood draw, averaging around 120 mL, which was collected into heparinised tubes. Naive, central memory, regulatory and stem cell-like memory CD4+ T cells were sorted on a BD FACSAria II using a panel including CD45RO, CCR7, CD25, CD127, CD95 and CD27. All sorted populations exceeded 95% purity. PBMCs were isolated immediately by Lymphoprep density gradient centrifugation and stained directly without culture. To minimize batch effects, samples were stained and sorted in pairs, one healthy donor with one patient per experiment. The entire isolated RNA was reverse transcribed using the High Capacity cDNA Reverse Transcription Kit, and thus expressed TCRB transcripts were sequenced. Deep immunoSEQ sequencing was performed on naive, central memory and regulatory T cell samples, with an average of around 3.5 million total reads per sample. Sorted cells were lysed in RLT buffer and RNA was extracted with DNase-treated RNeasy Micro or Mini kits, depending on cell number. To prevent cross-contamination, each cell subset was processed individually, whereas patient and healthy donor samples were processed jointly. The immunoSEQ multiplex PCR was used to amplify TCRB sequences from cDNA, yielding 87-bp fragments that span the CDR3 region. Amplicons were sequenced on the Illumina HiSeq platform. The study's own analysis went as follows. Synthetic template baselines were used to correct PCR bias computationally, reads within Hamming distance 2 were collapsed, and singletons that could not be merged were discarded. Reads were aligned against IMGT to assign V, D and J genes, CDR3 length and insertions or deletions at six rearrangement sites. Clonotype counts were normalized to sorted cell number within each subset before computing true diversity and Gini coefficients with the tcR R package. Repertoire sharing was quantified using the overlap coefficient calculated on TCRB nucleotide sequences. As a proxy for the pre-selection repertoire, out-of-frame TCRB sequences from naive cells were analyzed. The table comes from immuneACCESS by way of TCRdb, which keeps in-frame sequences with V and J called. Part of the clones is missing from these tables; in studies checked, under half for an unresolved V gene and the rest for unknown reasons. That table supplies the V and J calls and clone size; D and trimming were determined from the DNA. Here the sample has around 430,000 clones; approximately 30% occur a single time. The ten largest clonotypes hold more than 0.055% of the sample.

The sequence is built from TRBV2 and TRBJ2-3; TRBD2 agrees with 9 junctional bases. Sequencing was done on a sample of naive CD4+ T cells from blood. The cell subset or site label here, explained by the study, means: true naive CD4+ T cells. This TCR was recovered from a man aged 18 to 35 in good health. The nucleotide sequence is TGTGCCAGCACCCGGGAGCGGGGGGCGGATACGCAGTATTTT. Its protein is CASTRERGADTQYF.